These T cell receptor beta chains were read from a single sample in a study of blood T cell repertoires in COVID-19. The method was immunoSEQ multiplex PCR; TCRdb's version includes in-frame clones alone and lacks a portion of them. The sample records roughly 290,000 clones, roughly 84% being singletons. Material: peripheral blood. The receptors come from a human donor with COVID-19, enrolled during active disease. The donor label of this sample is uncertain. Each CDR3 is given with its conserved first and last residue. The D gene is left open where the match is weak. A row's size may be missing; if present it is once, few, many or a size class.

clone size,D gene,V gene,J gene,CDR3 DNA,CDR3 protein
.,TRBD1,TRBV6-5,TRBJ1-5,TGTGCCAGCAGTAGCAGGGGGCGCGGGCAGCCCCAGCATTTT,CASSSRGRGQPQHF
.,TRBD1,TRBV7-2,TRBJ2-7,TGTGCCAGCAGCTTAGTGGGACAGGCAACCTACGAGCAGTACTTC,CASSLVGQATYEQYF
.,.,TRBV14,TRBJ1-1,TGTGCCAGCAGCCAAGGTGCAGGGCGAAACACTGAAGCTTTCTTT,CASSQGAGRNTEAFF
.,.,TRBV7-9,TRBJ1-5,TGTGCCAGCAGCTTAGTGGAGCACAATCAGCCCCAGCATTTT,CASSLVEHNQPQHF
.,TRBD2,TRBV7-2,TRBJ2-7,TGTGCCAGCAGCTTTAGCGGGAGATACGAGCAGTACTTC,CASSFSGRYEQYF
.,TRBD1,TRBV19,TRBJ2-7,TGTGCCAGTAGTATCCAGGGGGCAACCTACGAGCAGTACTTC,CASSIQGATYEQYF
.,TRBD1,TRBV19,TRBJ1-1,TGTGCCAGTAGTTCAGGGGGAGGCACTGAAGCTTTCTTT,CASSSGGGTEAFF
.,TRBD2,TRBV6-2/TRBV6-3,TRBJ2-1,TGTGCCAGCAGTCGTCGGACTAGCGGGACCTCCTACAATGAGCAGTTCTTC,CASSRRTSGTSYNEQFF
.,TRBD1,TRBV7-9,TRBJ2-3,TGTGCCAGCACCTTTACTGGGACAGGAGGCACAGATACGCAGTATTTT,CASTFTGTGGTDTQYF
.,.,TRBV24-1,TRBJ2-1,TGTGCCACCAGTGATCCCAGTCCAAACAATGAGCAGTTCTTC,CATSDPSPNNEQFF
.,TRBD2,TRBV5-4,TRBJ2-3,TGTGCCAGCAGCGAAGGGACTAGCGGGATCCCAGATACGCAGTATTTT,CASSEGTSGIPDTQYF
.,TRBD2,TRBV5-1,TRBJ2-7,TGCGCCAGCAGCTCGCCTCGGACTAGCGGGAGGGACGAGCAGTACTTC,CASSSPRTSGRDEQYF
.,TRBD2,TRBV4-3,TRBJ2-1,TGCGCCAGCAGCCAAGAAACCAATGGACTAGCGGGAAAGAATGAGCAGTTCTTC,CASSQETNGLAGKNEQFF
.,.,TRBV2,TRBJ1-1,TGTGCCAGCAGTGGTTTACGGGTGCGGGCTGAAGCTTTCTTT,CASSGLRVRAEAFF
once,.,TRBV10-2,TRBJ1-6,TGCGCCAGCAGTGAAGGTGACGGGATCAGGCCACCCCTCCACTTT,CASSEGDGIRPPLHF
few,.,TRBV28,TRBJ2-7,TGTGCCAGCAGTTTGTCCAGGACACCCTCCTACGAGCAGTACTTC,CASSLSRTPSYEQYF
few,TRBD1,TRBV2,TRBJ1-1,TGTGCCAGCAGTGAATGGGACAGGGGACGGACTGAAGCTTTCTTT,CASSEWDRGRTEAFF
.,TRBD1,TRBV13,TRBJ1-2,TGTGCCAGCAGCTCCACCGGGACAGCCCAATCCAGCTTC,CASSSTGTAQSSF